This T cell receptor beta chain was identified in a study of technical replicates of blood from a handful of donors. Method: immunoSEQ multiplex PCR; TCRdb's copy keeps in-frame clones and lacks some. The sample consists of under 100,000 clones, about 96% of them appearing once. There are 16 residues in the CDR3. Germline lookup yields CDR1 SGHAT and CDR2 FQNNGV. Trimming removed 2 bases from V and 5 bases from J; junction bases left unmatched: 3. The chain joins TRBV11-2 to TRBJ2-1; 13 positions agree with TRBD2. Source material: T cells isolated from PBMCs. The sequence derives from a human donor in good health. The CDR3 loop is CASSLPGLAGDNEQFF. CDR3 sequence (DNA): TGTGCCAGCAGCTTACCAGGACTAGCGGGAGACAATGAGCAGTTCTTC. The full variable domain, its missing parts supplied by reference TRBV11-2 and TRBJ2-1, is EAGVAQSPRYKIIEKRQSVAFWCNPISGHATLYWYQQILGQGPKLLIQFQNNGVVDDSQLPKDRFSAERLKGVDSTLKIQPAKLEDSAVYLCASSLPGLAGDNEQFFGPGTRLTVL.